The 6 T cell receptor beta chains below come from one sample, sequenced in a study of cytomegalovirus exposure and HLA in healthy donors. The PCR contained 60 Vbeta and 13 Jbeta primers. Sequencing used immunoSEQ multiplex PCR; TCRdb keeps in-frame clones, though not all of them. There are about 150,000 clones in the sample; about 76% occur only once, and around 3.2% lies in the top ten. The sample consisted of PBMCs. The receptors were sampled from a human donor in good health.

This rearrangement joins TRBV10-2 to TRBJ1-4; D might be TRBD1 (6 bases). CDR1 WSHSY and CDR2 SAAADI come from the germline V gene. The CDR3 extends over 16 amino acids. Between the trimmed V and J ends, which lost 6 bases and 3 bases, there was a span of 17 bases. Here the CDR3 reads CASRQGEASSNEKLFF. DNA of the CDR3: TGCGCCAGCAGACAGGGAGAGGCGAGTTCTAATGAAAAACTGTTTTTT.

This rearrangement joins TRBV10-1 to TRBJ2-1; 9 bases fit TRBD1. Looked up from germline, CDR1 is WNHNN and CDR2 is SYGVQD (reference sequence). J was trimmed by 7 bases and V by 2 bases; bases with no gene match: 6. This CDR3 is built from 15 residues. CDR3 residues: CASSEVGQGRNEQFF. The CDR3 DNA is TGCGCCAGCAGTGAGGTCGGACAGGGGAGGAATGAGCAGTTCTTC.

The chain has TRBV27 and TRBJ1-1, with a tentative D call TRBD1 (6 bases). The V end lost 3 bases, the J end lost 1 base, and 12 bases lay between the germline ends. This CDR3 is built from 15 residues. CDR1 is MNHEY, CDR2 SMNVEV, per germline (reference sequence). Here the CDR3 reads CASSFAGQPNTEAFF. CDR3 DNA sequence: TGTGCCAGCAGTTTCGCAGGACAGCCGAACACTGAAGCTTTCTTT.

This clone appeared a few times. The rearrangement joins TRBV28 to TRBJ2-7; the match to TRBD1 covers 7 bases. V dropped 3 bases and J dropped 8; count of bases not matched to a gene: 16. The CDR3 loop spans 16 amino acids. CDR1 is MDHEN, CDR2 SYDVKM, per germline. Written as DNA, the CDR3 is TGTGCCAGCAGTTTGGGTCCGCACTCAGGACAGGTAAAGCAGTACTTC. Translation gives CASSLGPHSGQVKQYF.

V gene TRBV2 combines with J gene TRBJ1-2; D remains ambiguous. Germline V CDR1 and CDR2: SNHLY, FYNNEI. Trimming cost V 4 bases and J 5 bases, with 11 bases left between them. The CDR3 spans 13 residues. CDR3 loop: CASSALSGYGYTF. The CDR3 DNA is TGTGCCAGCAGTGCTTTATCGGGGTATGGCTACACCTTC.

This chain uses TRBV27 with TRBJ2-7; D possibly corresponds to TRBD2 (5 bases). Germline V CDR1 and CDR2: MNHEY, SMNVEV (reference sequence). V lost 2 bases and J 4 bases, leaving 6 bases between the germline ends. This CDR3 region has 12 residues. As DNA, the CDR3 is TGTGCCAGCAGTTTAGAGGGTTACGAGCAGTACTTC. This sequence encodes CASSLEGYEQYF.